Below are 16 T cell receptor beta chains sequenced from a single sample in a study of shared clonotypes between healthy human individuals. Only in-frame clones appear in the TCRdb table, and some are missing; sequencing was by immunoSEQ multiplex PCR. Here the sample spans 650,000 to 700,000 clones, around 91% being singletons. Source material: memory CD8+ T cells from PBMCs. Sample subset: CD45RO+ cells pooled with CCR7-negative TemRA cells. These receptors all stem from a man aged 18-30 years in good health. Some clones in this sample may be carry-over from other donors' samples.

In this sample, this clone turned up a few times. The rearrangement uses TRBV4-2 and TRBJ1-2, with D perhaps TRBD1 (5 bases). The germline V and J ends were trimmed by 4 bases and 0 bases, with 15 bases remaining between them. This CDR3 has 16 amino acids. Looked up from germline, CDR1 is LGHNA and CDR2 is YNFKEQ. The CDR3 protein is CASSPQEKSTNYGYTF. The CDR3 region has the DNA TGTGCCAGCAGCCCACAGGAGAAATCCACTAACTATGGCTACACCTTC.

The chain carries TRBV29-1 and TRBJ2-3; D possibly corresponds to TRBD2 (6 bases). This CDR3 is 16 amino acids long. Deletions cut 4 bases from V and 2 bases from J, with 19 bases between. Germline V gene data show CDR1 as SQVTM and CDR2 as ANQGSEA. DNA for the CDR3: TGCAGCGTTGTCACTAGCAGTCTTAGGGACACAGATACGCAGTATTTT. It translates to CSVVTSSLRDTDTQYF.

The chain links TRBV28 to TRBJ2-7; 7 nucleotides line up with TRBD2. V shed 2 bases and J 1 base; nucleotides not matched to a gene: 8. CDR1 and CDR2 from the germline V gene are MDHEN and SYDVKM. The CDR3 covers 16 residues. In DNA, the CDR3 is TGTGCCAGCAGTTTACGCCCCGGGGGAGGGTCCTACGAGCAGTACTTC. Protein product: CASSLRPGGGSYEQYF.

V and J are TRBV27 and TRBJ2-7; D is uncertain. V was pared by 4 bases and J by 3 bases, with 10 bases between. This CDR3 has 13 residues. Germline values: CDR1 MNHEY, CDR2 SMNVEV (reference sequence). The CDR3 DNA reads TGTGCCAGCAGTTCTGACGAAAACTACGAGCAGTACTTC. Protein product: CASSSDENYEQYF.

CDR3 bases: TGTGCCAGCAGCGAGTCCGGCCTTGGAAACACCATATATTTT. It yields the protein CASSESGLGNTIYF. V is TRBV9 and J is TRBJ1-3; D remains unclear. The CDR3 has 14 residues. Germline CDR1 SGDLS, CDR2 YYNGEE. V lost 3 bases and J 3 bases, leaving 10 bases between the germline ends.

Only a few counts were recorded for this clone. This sequence joins TRBV4-1 and TRBJ1-1; D unresolved. CDR3 length: 14 amino acids. V dropped 1 base and J dropped 3 bases, with 9 bases sitting between them. Looked up from germline, CDR1 is MGHRA and CDR2 is YSYEKL. CDR3 DNA sequence: TGCGCCAGCAGCCAAGGGTACGGACACACTGAAGCTTTCTTT. Protein product: CASSQGYGHTEAFF.

The chain links TRBV19 to TRBJ2-1; 8 positions agree with TRBD2. The CDR3 length is 16 residues. Germline V gene data show CDR1 as LNHDA and CDR2 as SQIVND (reference sequence). Losses at the gene ends were 5 bases for V and 0 bases for J; bases not matched to a gene: 6. The CDR3 reads CASSSREAVSYNEQFF. The CDR3 nucleotides read TGTGCCAGTAGTTCGCGGGAGGCAGTCTCCTACAATGAGCAGTTCTTC.

This chain joins TRBV4-3 and TRBJ2-7; TRBD1 matches at 7 bases. V was pared by 8 bases and J by 2 bases, with 18 bases of the junction left unmatched. The CDR3 spans 17 residues. CDR1 is LGHNA and CDR2 is YSLEER in the germline V gene. CDR3 sequence: CASGRTGVSPPPYEQYF. CDR3 DNA: TGCGCCAGCGGCAGAACAGGGGTCAGCCCGCCCCCCTACGAGCAGTACTTC.

The gene calls are TRBV6-5 and TRBJ2-5; weak D call: TRBD1 (6 bases). Per germline, CDR1 MNHEY and CDR2 SVGAGI. V lost 5 bases to trimming and J lost 1 base, with 14 bases between them. The CDR3 runs to 15 residues. CDR3 in amino acids: CASSLLRGSQETQYF. The DNA for the CDR3 is TGTGCCAGCAGTCTCCTCAGGGGTAGCCAAGAGACCCAGTACTTC.

This sequence joins TRBV18 and TRBJ2-7, with 11 bases identical to TRBD2. This CDR3 comprises 15 residues. V lost 5 bases to trimming and J lost 0 bases; unmatched junction nucleotides: 3. The germline V gene has CDR1 KGHSH and CDR2 LQKENI. The CDR3 spells CASSASGRSSYEQYF. Written as DNA, the CDR3 is TGTGCCAGCTCAGCTAGCGGGAGGAGCTCCTACGAGCAGTACTTC.

The genes are TRBV11-2 and TRBJ2-7, with TRBD2 matching 13 bases. CDR1 and CDR2 (germline): SGHAT, FQNNGV. The V segment lost 3 bases and the J segment 5 bases; nucleotides outside the gene matches: 4. The CDR3 consists of 15 residues. The DNA for the CDR3 is TGTGCCAGCAGCTTTACTAGCGGGAGGGCCAACGAGCAGTACTTC. Protein sequence: CASSFTSGRANEQYF. Supplemented by reference TRBV11-2 and TRBJ2-7, the full variable domain reads EAGVAQSPRYKIIEKRQSVAFWCNPISGHATLYWYQQILGQGPKLLIQFQNNGVVDDSQLPKDRFSAERLKGVDSTLKIQPAKLEDSAVYLCASSFTSGRANEQYFGPGTRLTVT.

This chain's CDR3 is CASNSGLTTTDTQYF. CDR3 DNA sequence: TGTGCCAGTAACTCGGGGCTCACTACCACAGATACGCAGTATTTT. The chain carries TRBV9 and TRBJ2-3, with D perhaps TRBD1 or TRBD2 (5 bases each). Looked up from germline, CDR1 is SGDLS and CDR2 is YYNGEE. V lost 8 bases, J lost 2 bases, and 18 bases lay in between. There are 15 residues in the CDR3.

This clone showed up many times. This chain uses TRBV7-6 with TRBJ2-3; 11 bases match TRBD1. This CDR3 has 18 amino acids. V shed 6 bases and J 4 bases; nucleotides not matched to a gene: 15. Germline assignment: CDR1 SGHVS and CDR2 FNYEAQ. The CDR3 sequence: CASRARTGGRLGADTQYF. Here the CDR3 DNA reads TGTGCCAGCAGGGCTAGGACAGGGGGCCGCCTGGGCGCAGATACGCAGTATTTT.

This chain links TRBV29-1 with TRBJ2-1; the D is unclear. The CDR3 is 11 residues long. V lost 4 bases, J lost 7 bases, and 8 bases lay in between. Germline V gene data show CDR1 as SQVTM and CDR2 as ANQGSEA. In DNA, the CDR3 is TGCAGCGTTGTTTTGCTTAATGAGCAGTTCTTC. It codes for CSVVLLNEQFF.

The CDR3, as DNA: TGTGCCAGCAGCGCCCGACTAGCGGGAGGGTTAGAGACCCAGTACTTC. Protein: CASSARLAGGLETQYF. The V gene is TRBV9, the J gene TRBJ2-5, with 14 bases matching TRBD2. Germline V gene lookup returns CDR1 SGDLS and CDR2 YYNGEE. V shed 3 bases and J 4 bases; nucleotides not matched to a gene: 5. The CDR3 sequence is 16 residues long.

This chain joins TRBV27 and TRBJ2-3; D may be TRBD1 (8 bases). V was clipped by 5 bases and J by 2 bases, with 29 bases between them. Looked up from germline, CDR1 is MNHEY and CDR2 is SMNVEV (reference sequence). The CDR3 has 20 amino acids. The CDR3 DNA reads TGTGCCAGCAGTGAAACAGGGGGTGCAGCGGGACCTATTCCCACAGATACGCAGTATTTT. It specifies CASSETGGAAGPIPTDTQYF.